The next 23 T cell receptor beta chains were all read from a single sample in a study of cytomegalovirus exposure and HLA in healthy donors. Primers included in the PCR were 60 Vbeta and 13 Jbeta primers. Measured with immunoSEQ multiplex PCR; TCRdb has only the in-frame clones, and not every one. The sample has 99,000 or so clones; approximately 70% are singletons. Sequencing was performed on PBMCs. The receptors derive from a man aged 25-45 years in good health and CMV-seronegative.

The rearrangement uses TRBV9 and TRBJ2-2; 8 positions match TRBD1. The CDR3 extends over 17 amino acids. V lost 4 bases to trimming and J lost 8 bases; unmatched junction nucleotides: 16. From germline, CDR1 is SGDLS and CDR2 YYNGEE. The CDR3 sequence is CASSLNPQGAGAGELFF. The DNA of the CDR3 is TGTGCCAGCAGCCTTAACCCTCAGGGGGCTGGCGCTGGGGAGCTGTTTTTT. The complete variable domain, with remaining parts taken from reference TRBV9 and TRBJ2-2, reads DSGVTQTPKHLITATGQRVTLRCSPRSGDLSVYWYQQSLDQGLQFLIQYYNGEERAKGNILERFSAQQFPDLHSELNLSSLELGDSALYFCASSLNPQGAGAGELFFGEGSRLTVL.

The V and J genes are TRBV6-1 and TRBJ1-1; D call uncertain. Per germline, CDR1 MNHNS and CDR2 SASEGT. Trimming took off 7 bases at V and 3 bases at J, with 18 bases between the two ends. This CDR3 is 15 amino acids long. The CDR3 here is CASTLLEALHTEAFF. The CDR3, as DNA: TGTGCCAGCACTCTCTTGGAGGCTCTCCACACTGAAGCTTTCTTT.

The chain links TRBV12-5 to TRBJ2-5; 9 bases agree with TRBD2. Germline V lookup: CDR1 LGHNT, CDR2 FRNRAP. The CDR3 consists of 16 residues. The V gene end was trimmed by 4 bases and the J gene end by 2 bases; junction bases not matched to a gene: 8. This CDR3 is CASGSWTSEGQETQYF. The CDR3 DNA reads TGTGCTAGTGGTTCCTGGACTAGCGAGGGTCAAGAGACCCAGTACTTC.

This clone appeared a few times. In nucleotides, the CDR3 is TGTGCCAGCATTACACAGGGGTTTCAGGCCTACGAGCAGTACTTC. Translation gives CASITQGFQAYEQYF. The rearrangement links TRBV2 to TRBJ2-7; 7 bases are a match to TRBD1. The CDR3 is 15 residues long. Germline loops: CDR1 SNHLY, CDR2 FYNNEI. With 7 bases clipped from V and 2 bases from J, the junction kept 11 bases outside the gene matches. Complete variable domain (other parts from reference TRBV2 and TRBJ2-7): EPEVTQTPSHQVTQMGQEVILRCVPISNHLYFYWYRQILGQKVEFLVSFYNNEISEKSEIFDDQFSVERPDGSNFTLKIRSTKLEDSAMYFCASITQGFQAYEQYFGPGTRLTVT.

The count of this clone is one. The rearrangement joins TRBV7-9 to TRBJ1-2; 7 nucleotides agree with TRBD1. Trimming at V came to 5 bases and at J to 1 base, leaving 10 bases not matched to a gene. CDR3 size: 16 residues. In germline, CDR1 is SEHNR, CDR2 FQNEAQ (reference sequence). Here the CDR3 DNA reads TGTGCCAGCAGCGCCCCCCTTCGGACAGGTAACTATGGCTACACCTTC. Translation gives CASSAPLRTGNYGYTF.

The CDR3 is CASSLFRGTSGTNEQFF. The CDR3 coding sequence is TGTGCCAGCAGTTTATTTCGAGGGACTAGCGGGACCAATGAGCAGTTCTTC. This chain connects TRBV27 to TRBJ2-1; 13 bases agree with TRBD2. This CDR3 is 17 amino acids long. In germline, CDR1 is MNHEY, CDR2 SMNVEV (reference sequence). V lost 1 base and J lost 6; bases outside the gene matches: 6.

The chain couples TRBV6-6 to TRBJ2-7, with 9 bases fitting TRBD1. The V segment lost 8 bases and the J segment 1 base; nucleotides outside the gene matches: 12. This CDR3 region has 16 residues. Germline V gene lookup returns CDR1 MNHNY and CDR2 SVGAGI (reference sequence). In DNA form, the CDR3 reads TGTGCCAGCGTTGGGGTGGGGGACAGGGAATCCTACGAGCAGTACTTC. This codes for CASVGVGDRESYEQYF.

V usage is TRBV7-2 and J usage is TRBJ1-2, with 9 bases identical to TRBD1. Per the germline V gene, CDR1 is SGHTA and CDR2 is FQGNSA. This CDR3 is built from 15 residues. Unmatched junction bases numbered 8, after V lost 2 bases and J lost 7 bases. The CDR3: CASSLPKTGGGGYTF. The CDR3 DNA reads TGTGCCAGCAGCTTACCTAAGACAGGGGGAGGTGGCTACACCTTC. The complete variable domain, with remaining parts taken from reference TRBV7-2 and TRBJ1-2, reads GAGVSQSPSNKVTEKGKDVELRCDPISGHTALYWYRQSLGQGLEFLIYFQGNSAPDKSGLPSDRFSAERTGGSVSTLTIQRTQQEDSAVYLCASSLPKTGGGGYTFGSGTRLTVV.

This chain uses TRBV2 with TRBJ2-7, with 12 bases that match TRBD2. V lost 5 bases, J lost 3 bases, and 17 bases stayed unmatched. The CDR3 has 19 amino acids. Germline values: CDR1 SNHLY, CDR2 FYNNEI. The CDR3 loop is CASSRNPSGRAGGIYEQYF. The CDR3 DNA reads TGTGCCAGCAGTCGAAACCCTAGCGGGAGGGCCGGGGGAATCTACGAGCAGTACTTC.

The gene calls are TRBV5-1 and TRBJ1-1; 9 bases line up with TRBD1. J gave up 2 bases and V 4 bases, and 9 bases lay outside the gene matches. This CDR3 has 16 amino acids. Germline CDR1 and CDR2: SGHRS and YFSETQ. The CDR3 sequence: CASSGGQGNGNTEAFF. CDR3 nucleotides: TGCGCCAGCAGCGGGGGACAGGGAAATGGAAACACTGAAGCTTTCTTT.

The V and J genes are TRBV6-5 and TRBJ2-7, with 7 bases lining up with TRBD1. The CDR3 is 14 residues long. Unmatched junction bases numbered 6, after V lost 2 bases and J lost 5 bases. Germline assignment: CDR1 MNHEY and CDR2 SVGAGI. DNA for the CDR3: TGTGCCAGCAGTTACCAAGACAGGGACAACGAGCAGTACTTC. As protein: CASSYQDRDNEQYF.

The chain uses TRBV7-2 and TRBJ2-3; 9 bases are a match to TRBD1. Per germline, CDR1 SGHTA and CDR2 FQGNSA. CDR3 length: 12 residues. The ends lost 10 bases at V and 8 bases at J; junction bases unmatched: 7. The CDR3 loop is CATDRGQGTQYF. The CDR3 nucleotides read TGTGCCACGGACAGGGGACAAGGTACGCAGTATTTT.

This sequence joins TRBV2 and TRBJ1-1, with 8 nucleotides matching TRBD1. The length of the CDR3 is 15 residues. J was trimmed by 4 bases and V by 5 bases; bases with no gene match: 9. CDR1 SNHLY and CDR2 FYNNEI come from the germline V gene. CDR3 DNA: TGTGCCAGCAGTTATACAGGGGGAATTGGCACTGAAGCTTTCTTT. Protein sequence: CASSYTGGIGTEAFF.

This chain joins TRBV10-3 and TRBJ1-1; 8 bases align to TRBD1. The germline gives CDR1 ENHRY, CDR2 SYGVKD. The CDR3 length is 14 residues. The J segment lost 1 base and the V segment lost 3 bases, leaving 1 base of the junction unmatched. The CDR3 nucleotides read TGTGCCATCAGTGAAGGGACAGGGAACACTGAAGCTTTCTTT. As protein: CAISEGTGNTEAFF.

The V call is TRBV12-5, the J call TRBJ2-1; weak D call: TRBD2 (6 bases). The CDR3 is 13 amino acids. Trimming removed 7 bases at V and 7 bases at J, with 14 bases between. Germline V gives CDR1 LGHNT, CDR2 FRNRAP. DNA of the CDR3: TGTGCTAGTGTAAAGGTAGCGGAAAATGAGCAGTTCTTC. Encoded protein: CASVKVAENEQFF. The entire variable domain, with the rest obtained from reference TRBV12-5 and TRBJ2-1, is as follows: DARVTQTPRHKVTEMGQEVTMRCQPILGHNTVFWYRQTMMQGLELLAYFRNRAPLDDSGMPKDRFSAEMPDATLATLKIQPSEPRDSAVYFCASVKVAENEQFFGPGTRLTVL.

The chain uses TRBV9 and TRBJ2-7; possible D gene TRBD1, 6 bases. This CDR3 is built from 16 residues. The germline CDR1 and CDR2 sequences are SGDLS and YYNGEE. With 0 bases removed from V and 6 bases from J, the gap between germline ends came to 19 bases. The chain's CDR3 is CASSVGPGQGRVEQYF. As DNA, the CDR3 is TGTGCCAGCAGCGTAGGACCCGGGCAGGGGAGAGTCGAGCAGTACTTC.

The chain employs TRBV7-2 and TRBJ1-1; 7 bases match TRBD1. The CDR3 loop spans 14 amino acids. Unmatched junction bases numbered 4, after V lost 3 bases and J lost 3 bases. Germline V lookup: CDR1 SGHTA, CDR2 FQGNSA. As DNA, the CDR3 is TGTGCCAGCAGCTTGGGACAGTCGCACACTGAAGCTTTCTTT. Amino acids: CASSLGQSHTEAFF.

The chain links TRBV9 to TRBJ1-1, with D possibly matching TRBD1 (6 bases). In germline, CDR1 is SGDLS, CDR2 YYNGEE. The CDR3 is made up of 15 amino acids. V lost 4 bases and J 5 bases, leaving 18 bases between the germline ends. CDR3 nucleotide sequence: TGTGCCAGCAGCAAGAGGCCTGAGGGGGTGACTGAAGCTTTCTTT. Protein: CASSKRPEGVTEAFF. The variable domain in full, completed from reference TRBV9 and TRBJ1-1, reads DSGVTQTPKHLITATGQRVTLRCSPRSGDLSVYWYQQSLDQGLQFLIQYYNGEERAKGNILERFSAQQFPDLHSELNLSSLELGDSALYFCASSKRPEGVTEAFFGQGTRLTVV.

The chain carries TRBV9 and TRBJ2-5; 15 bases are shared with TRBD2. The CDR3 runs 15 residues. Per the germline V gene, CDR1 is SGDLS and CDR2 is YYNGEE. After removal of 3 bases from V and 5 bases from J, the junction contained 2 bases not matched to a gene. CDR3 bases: TGTGCCAGCAGCGCCGGACTAGCGGGAGGGGAGACCCAGTACTTC. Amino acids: CASSAGLAGGETQYF. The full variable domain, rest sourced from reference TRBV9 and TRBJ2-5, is DSGVTQTPKHLITATGQRVTLRCSPRSGDLSVYWYQQSLDQGLQFLIQYYNGEERAKGNILERFSAQQFPDLHSELNLSSLELGDSALYFCASSAGLAGGETQYFGPGTRLLVL.

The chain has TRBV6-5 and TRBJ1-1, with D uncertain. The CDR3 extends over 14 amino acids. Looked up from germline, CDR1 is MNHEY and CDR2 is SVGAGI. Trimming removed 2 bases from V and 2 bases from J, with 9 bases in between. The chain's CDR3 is CASSYPQKNTEAFF. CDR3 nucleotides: TGTGCCAGCAGTTACCCCCAGAAAAACACTGAAGCTTTCTTT.

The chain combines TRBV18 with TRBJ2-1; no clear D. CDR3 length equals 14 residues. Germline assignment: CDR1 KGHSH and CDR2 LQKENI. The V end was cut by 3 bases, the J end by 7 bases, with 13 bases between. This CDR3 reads CASSPTSEDNEQFF. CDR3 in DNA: TGTGCCAGCTCACCTACCAGCGAGGATAATGAGCAGTTCTTC.

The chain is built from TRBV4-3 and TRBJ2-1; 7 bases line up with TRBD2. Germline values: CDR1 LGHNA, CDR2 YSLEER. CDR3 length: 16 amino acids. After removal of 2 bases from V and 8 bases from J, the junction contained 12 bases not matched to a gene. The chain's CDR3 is CASSQLTGTILDEQFF. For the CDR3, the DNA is TGCGCCAGCAGCCAACTCACCGGGACTATTTTGGATGAGCAGTTCTTC.

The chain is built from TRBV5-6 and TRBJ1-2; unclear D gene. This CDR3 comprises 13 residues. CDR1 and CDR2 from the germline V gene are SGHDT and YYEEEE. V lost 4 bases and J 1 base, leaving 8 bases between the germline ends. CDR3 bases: TGTGCCAGCAGCGAGGGCTTTAACTATGGCTACACCTTC. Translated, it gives CASSEGFNYGYTF.